This TCR beta chain was found in a study of vaccination and CD4 T cells after COVID-19. Whole-study findings and limits: Spike mono-reactive status applied to 304 of 307 vaccine-specific clones in convalescent patients.

Oncomine TCR Beta short-read sequencing was applied to DNA from cultured CD4+ T cells. TCRdb processed the PCR reads anew with MiXCR; each CDR3 protein has one entry. The repertoire includes thousands of distinct CDR3 sequences, roughly 52% of them detected once, and approximately 15% sits in the top ten. With respect to this clonotype: Its cognate antigen is unknown.

Sample treatment: roughly 10-day PBMC culture with coronavirus spike peptide pools or control peptides (ViraFEST assay). An unexposed donor provided the CD4+ T cells, which were collected before the COVID-19 pandemic (2011-2018). Specimen: CD4+ T cells from blood, cultured in vitro. This sequence originates from a human donor in good health.

The CDR3 DNA sequence: TGTGCCAGCAGCTTGGGCGGGGGGCGATACACCGGGGAGCTGTTTTTT. It encodes CASSLGGGRYTGELFF. The chain links TRBV5-4 to TRBJ2-2; 8 nucleotides line up with TRBD2. The length of the CDR3 is 16 residues. Germline CDR1 SGHNT, CDR2 YYREEE (reference sequence). Trimming at V came to 0 bases and at J to 3 bases, leaving 4 bases not matched to a gene.